This TCR beta chain stems from a study of cytomegalovirus exposure and HLA in healthy donors. Turning to the study itself: In terms of ancestry, the Caucasian-associated cluster contained 75% to 85% of the roughly 400 genotyped donors.

Trimming removed 7 bases at V and 2 bases at J, with 16 bases between. This CDR3 is built from 15 residues. Germline CDR1 and CDR2: MRHNA and SNTAGT. This clone has a handful of counts. The antigen is not known. Findings and limits, study-wide: In an earlier analysis, productive rearrangement rates for most beta V segments clustered near 87% or 30%.

PCR was performed using 60 Vbeta and 13 Jbeta primers. Assay used: immunoSEQ multiplex PCR; TCRdb lists only in-frame clones, some missing. The profile shows about 160,000 clones, less than 80% of them singletons. The chain links TRBV6-4 to TRBJ2-3; D is unclear. Sequenced material: PBMCs. The sequence derives from a man in his forties in good health and CMV-seronegative. The CDR3 coding sequence is TGTGCCAGCAAATCCGGAGCGTCTGACACAGATACGCAGTATTTT. As protein: CASKSGASDTDTQYF.